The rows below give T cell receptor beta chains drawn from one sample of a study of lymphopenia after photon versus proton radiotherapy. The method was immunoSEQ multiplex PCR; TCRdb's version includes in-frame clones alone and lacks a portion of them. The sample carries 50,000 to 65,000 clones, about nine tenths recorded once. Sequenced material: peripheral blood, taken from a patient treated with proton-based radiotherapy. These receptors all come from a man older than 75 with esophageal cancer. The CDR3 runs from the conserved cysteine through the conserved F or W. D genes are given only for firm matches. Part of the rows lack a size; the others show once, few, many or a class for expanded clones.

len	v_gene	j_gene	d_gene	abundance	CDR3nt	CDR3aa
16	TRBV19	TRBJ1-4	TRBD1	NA	TGTGCCAGTAGTATCGGATTGGACAGGGCTGGCGAAAAACTGTTTTTT	CASSIGLDRAGEKLFF
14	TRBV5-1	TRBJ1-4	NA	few	TGCGCCAGCAGCTTGGGGACATTGGGTGAAAAACTGTTTTTT	CASSLGTLGEKLFF
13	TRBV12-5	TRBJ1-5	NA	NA	TGTGCTAGTGGCCTCTATAGCAATCAGCCCCAGCATTTT	CASGLYSNQPQHF
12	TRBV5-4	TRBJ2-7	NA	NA	TGTGCCAGCAGTATTGACGGGTACGAGCAGTACTTC	CASSIDGYEQYF
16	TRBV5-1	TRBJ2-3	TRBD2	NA	TGCGCCAGCAGCTTGGAGCTAGCGGGGAGCACAGATACGCAGTATTTT	CASSLELAGSTDTQYF
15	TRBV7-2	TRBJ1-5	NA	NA	TGTGCCAGCAGCCGTGGACGGGATATAGATCAGCCCCAGCATTTT	CASSRGRDIDQPQHF
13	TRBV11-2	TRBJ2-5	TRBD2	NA	TGTGCCACCCGGGGCCCGGGGGGAGAGACCCAGTACTTC	CATRGPGGETQYF
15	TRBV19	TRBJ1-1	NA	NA	TGTGCCAGTAGTATAAGTGACATGGGACTCACTGAAGCTTTCTTT	CASSISDMGLTEAFF
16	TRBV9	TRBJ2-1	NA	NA	TGTGCCAGCAGCGTTCAGGGGTTTAGCTCCTACAATGAGCAGTTCTTC	CASSVQGFSSYNEQFF
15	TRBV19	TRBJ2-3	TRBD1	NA	TGTGCCAGTAGTATCCGGGCAGGGGGACGAGATACGCAGTATTTT	CASSIRAGGRDTQYF
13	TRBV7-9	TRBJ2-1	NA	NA	TGTGCCAGCAGTTCCGAGAGTATGAATGAGCAGTTCTTC	CASSSESMNEQFF
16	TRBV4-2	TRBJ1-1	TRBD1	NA	TGTGCCAGCAGCCAAGAGGCAGGGGGCGCGGTGACTGAAGCTTTCTTT	CASSQEAGGAVTEAFF
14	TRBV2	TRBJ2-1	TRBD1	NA	TGTGCCAATTCGGGACAGGGCGGCACAAGCGAGCAGTTCTTC	CANSGQGGTSEQFF
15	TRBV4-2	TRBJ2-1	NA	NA	TGTGCCAGCAGCCAAGAACAGACCTCCTACAATGAGCAGTTCTTC	CASSQEQTSYNEQFF
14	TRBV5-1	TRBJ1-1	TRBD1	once	TGCGCCAGCAGCTTGGAGGGGACAGGGAGAGAAGCTTTCTTT	CASSLEGTGREAFF
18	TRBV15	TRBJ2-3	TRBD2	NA	TGTGCCACCAGCAGAGGACAAACCTCACTAGCGGACACAGATACGCAGTATTTT	CATSRGQTSLADTDTQYF
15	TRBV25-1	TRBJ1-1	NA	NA	TGTGCCAGCACCAGAGGGTATGGAGGGAACACTGAAGCTTTCTTT	CASTRGYGGNTEAFF
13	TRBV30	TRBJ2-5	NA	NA	TGTGCCTGGAGTCGAACCAACCAAGAGACCCAGTACTTC	CAWSRTNQETQYF
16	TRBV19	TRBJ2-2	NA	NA	TGTGCCAGTCGAAAGCCCAGGGGCAGCCACACCGGGGAGCTGTTTTTT	CASRKPRGSHTGELFF
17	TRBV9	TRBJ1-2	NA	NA	TGTGCCAGCAGCCCGCAATGGACAGTACAAGCTAACTATGGCTACACCTTC	CASSPQWTVQANYGYTF
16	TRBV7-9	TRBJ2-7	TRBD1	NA	TGTGCCAGCAGCTTAGCTACAGGGGAACACTCCTACGAGCAGTACTTC	CASSLATGEHSYEQYF
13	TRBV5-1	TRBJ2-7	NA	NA	TGCGCCAGCAGCTTGGAACAGGGTTACGAGCAGTACTTC	CASSLEQGYEQYF
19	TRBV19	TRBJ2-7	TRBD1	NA	TGTGCCAGTAGCCAAACTCAGGGGGCGCTTAAAGGGGACTCCTACGAGCAGTACTTC	CASSQTQGALKGDSYEQYF
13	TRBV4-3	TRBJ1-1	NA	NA	TGCGCCAGCAGCGGGGACACGGGCACTGAAGCTTTCTTT	CASSGDTGTEAFF
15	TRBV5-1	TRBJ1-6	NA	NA	TGCGCCAGCAGCTTGCTGGGGGACATAAATTCACCCCTCCACTTT	CASSLLGDINSPLHF
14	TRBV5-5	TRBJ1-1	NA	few	TGTGCCAGCAGCTTGCCACAGGTGACCACTGAAGCTTTCTTT	CASSLPQVTTEAFF
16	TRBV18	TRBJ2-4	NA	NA	TGTGCCAGCTCACCGCGGACAGACCTAGCCAAAAACATTCAGTACTTC	CASSPRTDLAKNIQYF
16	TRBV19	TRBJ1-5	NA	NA	TGTGCCAGTAGTATCTCCCTCAACCTGGGCAATCAGCCCCAGCATTTT	CASSISLNLGNQPQHF
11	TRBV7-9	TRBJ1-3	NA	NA	TGTGCCAGCAGCTCCGGGGGGACCTGGTATTTT	CASSSGGTWYF
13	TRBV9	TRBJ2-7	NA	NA	TGTGCCAGCAGCGCAACTGCAGGGTCCGAGCAGTACTTC	CASSATAGSEQYF
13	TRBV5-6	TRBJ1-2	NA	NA	TGTGCCAGCAGCAATACAGATAACTATGGCTACACCTTC	CASSNTDNYGYTF
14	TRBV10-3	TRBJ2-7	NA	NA	TGTGCCTCATCAGACAGTCCCCACCCTGACGAGCAGTACTTC	CASSDSPHPDEQYF
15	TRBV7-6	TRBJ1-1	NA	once	TGTGCCAGCAGCCCCGGGGGACAACTTTCCACTGAAGCTTTCTTT	CASSPGGQLSTEAFF
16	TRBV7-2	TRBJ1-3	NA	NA	TGTGCCAGCAGCTTAGGCCCAGTGAGCTCTGGAAACACCATATATTTT	CASSLGPVSSGNTIYF
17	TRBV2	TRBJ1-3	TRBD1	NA	TGTGCCAGCAGCCCCCCGCCCGGACAGGGGGCTGGAAACACCATATATTTT	CASSPPPGQGAGNTIYF
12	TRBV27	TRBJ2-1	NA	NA	TGTGCCAGCAGCCTGGGGGGGCAGGGGCAGTTCTTC	CASSLGGQGQFF
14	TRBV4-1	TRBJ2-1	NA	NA	TGCGCCAGCAGCCAGTCCCATCCCTACAATGAGCAGTTCTTC	CASSQSHPYNEQFF
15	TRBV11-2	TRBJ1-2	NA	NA	TGTGCCAGCAGCTTTCCGGGGGCGCTGGCCTATGGCTACACCTTC	CASSFPGALAYGYTF
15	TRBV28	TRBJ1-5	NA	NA	TGTGCCAGCAGTTTCTCCACCTGGGGCAATCAGCCCCAGCATTTT	CASSFSTWGNQPQHF
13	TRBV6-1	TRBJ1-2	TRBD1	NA	TGTGCCAGCAGTGTTGGGACAGACCATGGCTACACCTTC	CASSVGTDHGYTF
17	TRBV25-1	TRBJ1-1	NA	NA	TGTGCCAGCTCATTGCACCGGGGCATACTGGGGAGCACTGAAGCTTTCTTT	CASSLHRGILGSTEAFF
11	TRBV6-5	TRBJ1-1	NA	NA	TGTGCCAGCAGTTTCTACACTGAAGCTTTCTTT	CASSFYTEAFF
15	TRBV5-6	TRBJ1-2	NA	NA	TGTGCCAGCAGCTTGTATCCGGGAACTAACTATGGCTACACCTTC	CASSLYPGTNYGYTF
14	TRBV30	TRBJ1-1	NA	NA	TGTGCTGATAATCCGGGCCCTAGGTGGTGGAAAGCTTTCTTT	CADNPGPRWWKAFF
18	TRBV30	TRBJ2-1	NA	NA	TGTGCCTGGAGTGTATCTTTCCTAAGACAGGTTTCCTACAATGAGCAGTTCTTC	CAWSVSFLRQVSYNEQFF
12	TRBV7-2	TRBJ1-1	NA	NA	TGTGCCAGCAGCCGTCGGTACACTGAAGCTTTCTTT	CASSRRYTEAFF
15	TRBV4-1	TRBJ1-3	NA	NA	TGCGCCAGCAGCCAGACGCAGAGCTCTGGAAACACCATATATTTT	CASSQTQSSGNTIYF
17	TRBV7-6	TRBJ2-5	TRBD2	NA	TGTGCCAGCAGCTTAGGAGGAGGGAGGGAGCAGGAAGAGACCCAGTACTTC	CASSLGGGREQEETQYF
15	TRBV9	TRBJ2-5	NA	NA	TGTGCCAGCAGCCCCGAAGTGGGAGGCCAAGAGACCCAGTACTTC	CASSPEVGGQETQYF
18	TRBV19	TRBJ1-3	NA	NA	TGTGCCAGTAGTATAGGACCGGCAGAGCCGATCTCTGGAAACACCATATATTTT	CASSIGPAEPISGNTIYF
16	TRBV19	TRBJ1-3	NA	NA	TGTGCCAGTAGGAGGCGGGCGGCGAACTCTGGAAACACCATATATTTT	CASRRRAANSGNTIYF
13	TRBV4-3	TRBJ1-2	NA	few	TGCGCCAGCAGCCAGGCTCTAAGGGGTGGCTACACCTTC	CASSQALRGGYTF
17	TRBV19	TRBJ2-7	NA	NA	TGTGCCAGTAGTATAGGGACCGGATATAGCCACTCCTACGAGCAGTACTTC	CASSIGTGYSHSYEQYF
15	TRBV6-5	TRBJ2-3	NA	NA	TGTGCCAGCAGTTTCGGACAGCTACCCACAGATACGCAGTATTTT	CASSFGQLPTDTQYF
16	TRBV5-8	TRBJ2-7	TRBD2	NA	TGTGCCAGCAGCTTTGGTATTACGGCGGGGGAATACGAGCAGTACTTC	CASSFGITAGEYEQYF
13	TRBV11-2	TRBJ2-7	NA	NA	TGTGCCAGCAGCCTATCAGGGGTTGACGAGCAGTACTTC	CASSLSGVDEQYF
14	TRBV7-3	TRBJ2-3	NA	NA	TGTGCCAGCAGCTTTTTAGGTACTCAGGATACGCAGTATTTT	CASSFLGTQDTQYF
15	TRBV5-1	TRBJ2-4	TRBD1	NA	TGCGCCAGCAGCGGGACAGGGGGCGCCGGAAACATTCAGTACTTC	CASSGTGGAGNIQYF
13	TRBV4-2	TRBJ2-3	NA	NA	TGTGCCAGCAGCCAAGACAGGAGAGATACGCAGTATTTT	CASSQDRRDTQYF
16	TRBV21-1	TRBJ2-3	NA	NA	TGTGCCAGCAGCAAACCAGGACAGGTCAGCACAGATACGCAGTATTTT	CASSKPGQVSTDTQYF